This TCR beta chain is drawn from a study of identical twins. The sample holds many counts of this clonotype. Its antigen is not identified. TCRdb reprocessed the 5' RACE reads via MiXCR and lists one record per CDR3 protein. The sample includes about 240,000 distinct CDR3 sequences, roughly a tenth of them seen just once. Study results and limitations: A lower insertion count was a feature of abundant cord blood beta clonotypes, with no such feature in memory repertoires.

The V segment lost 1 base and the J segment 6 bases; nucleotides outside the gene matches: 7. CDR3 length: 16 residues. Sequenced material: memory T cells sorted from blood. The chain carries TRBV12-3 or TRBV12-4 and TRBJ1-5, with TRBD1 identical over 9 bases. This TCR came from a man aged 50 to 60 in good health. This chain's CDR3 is CASSLEVTGGSQPQHF. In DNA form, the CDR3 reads TGTGCCAGCAGTTTAGAGGTTACAGGGGGCAGTCAGCCCCAGCATTTT.